This T cell receptor (beta chain) was found in a study of blood T cells in healthy people across ages. The study's findings and limits: Age brought a roughly linear fall in TCR beta diversity measured per million T cells.

The second PCR ran roughly 6 to 12 cycles with a sample-barcoded 5' primer and J-beta primers. TCRdb processed the 5' RACE reads anew with MiXCR; each CDR3 protein has one entry. The profile shows more than 750,000 distinct CDR3 sequences, 25% to 35% of them singletons. This clonotype has just a few counts. What it binds is unknown. V was cut by 4 bases and J by 9 bases, with 10 bases left in between. CDR3 length equals 12 residues. Germline V gene data show CDR1 as MDHEN and CDR2 as SYDVKM. The same specimen was also included in a second study, on T cells of mothers and their children.

This sequence was found in a woman in her thirties or forties in good health. Input material: blood. The J gene is TRBJ2-1, the V gene TRBV28; unclear D gene. The CDR3 DNA follows: TGTGCCAGCAGTTCTTCTTGGACTGAGCAGTTCTTC. Protein sequence: CASSSSWTEQFF.